This entry lists 29 T cell receptor beta chains sequenced from one sample in a study of cytomegalovirus exposure and HLA in healthy donors. Generated by immunoSEQ multiplex PCR, the TCRdb table keeps only in-frame clones and is missing some. The repertoire has 150,000 or so clones, less than 95% of them found once; the top ten carry over 1.5%. Sequenced material: PBMCs. All receptors come from a man aged 18 to 29 in good health and CMV-seropositive.

This chain uses TRBV7-2 with TRBJ2-6; D might be TRBD1 (6 bases). V was shortened by 1 base and J by 2 bases, with 9 bases between the two germline ends. CDR3 length equals 16 residues. The germline V gene encodes CDR1 SGHTA and CDR2 FQGNSA. Here the CDR3 DNA reads TGTGCCAGCAGCTTAGTTGGGACACCTGGGGCCAACGTCCTGACTTTC. Amino acids: CASSLVGTPGANVLTF.

The chain joins TRBV18 to TRBJ1-1; D is ambiguous. Trimming cost V 3 bases and J 6 bases, with 8 bases left between them. CDR3 size: 12 residues. Germline V gives CDR1 KGHSH, CDR2 LQKENI. CDR3 sequence: CASSPGVPEAFF. In DNA form, the CDR3 reads TGTGCCAGCTCACCCGGGGTACCTGAAGCTTTCTTT.

The chain couples TRBV5-1 to TRBJ2-2; D is ambiguous. V was pared by 4 bases and J by 10 bases, with 11 bases between. The CDR3 spans 12 residues. In germline, CDR1 is SGHRS, CDR2 YFSETQ. The CDR3 protein is CASSPDSEELFF. Written as DNA, the CDR3 is TGCGCCAGCAGCCCTGACTCGGAGGAGCTGTTTTTT.

The V and J genes are TRBV19 and TRBJ1-1, with 10 bases fitting TRBD1. Looked up from germline, CDR1 is LNHDA and CDR2 is SQIVND (reference sequence). J was trimmed by 3 bases and V by 5 bases; bases with no gene match: 3. This CDR3 spans 14 amino acids. The CDR3 loop reads CASSSGQGDTEAFF. The CDR3 DNA sequence: TGTGCCAGTAGTTCCGGACAGGGGGACACTGAAGCTTTCTTT.

V is TRBV13 and J is TRBJ1-5, with D possibly matching TRBD1 (6 bases). V dropped 4 bases and J dropped 7 bases, with 11 bases sitting between them. The CDR3 extends over 13 amino acids. CDR1 PRHDT and CDR2 FYEKMQ come from the germline V gene (reference sequence). Here the CDR3 DNA reads TGTGCCAGCAGCTCGGACAGAAAACAGCCCCAGCATTTT. It yields the protein CASSSDRKQPQHF.

This chain joins TRBV2 and TRBJ1-2; D remains ambiguous. Germline V gene lookup returns CDR1 SNHLY and CDR2 FYNNEI. The CDR3 is made up of 13 amino acids. The ends were cut back, 4 bases at V and 7 bases at J, with 13 bases in the middle. CDR3 in amino acids: CASSAQETSGYTF. The CDR3 region has the DNA TGTGCCAGCAGTGCCCAGGAAACGTCTGGCTACACCTTC. The variable domain in full, completed from reference TRBV2 and TRBJ1-2, reads EPEVTQTPSHQVTQMGQEVILRCVPISNHLYFYWYRQILGQKVEFLVSFYNNEISEKSEIFDDQFSVERPDGSNFTLKIRSTKLEDSAMYFCASSAQETSGYTFGSGTRLTVV.

V and J are TRBV29-1 and TRBJ1-1, with 8 nucleotides matching TRBD1. Trimming at V came to 5 bases and at J to 3 bases, leaving 5 bases not matched to a gene. This CDR3 spans 13 amino acids. Germline V gives CDR1 SQVTM, CDR2 ANQGSEA. The CDR3 DNA reads as TGCAGCGTTACCAGGGGGCAGGACACTGAAGCTTTCTTT. This sequence encodes CSVTRGQDTEAFF.

This clone was detected only once. The rearrangement uses TRBV5-3 and TRBJ1-1, with 9 bases identical to TRBD1. TRBV5-3 is designated an ORF whose function remains uncertain. V gave up 2 bases and J gave up 1 base; unmatched junction bases: 12. The CDR3 extends over 18 amino acids. The CDR3 here is CARSFPRDRVRENTEAFF. The CDR3 bases are TGTGCCAGAAGCTTCCCGCGGGACAGGGTTCGGGAGAACACTGAAGCTTTCTTT.

This chain joins TRBV7-3 and TRBJ1-2, with D possibly matching TRBD1 (5 bases). Between the trimmed V and J ends, which lost 6 bases and 3 bases, there was a span of 32 bases. The germline V gene encodes CDR1 SGHTA and CDR2 FQGTGA. The CDR3 runs 20 residues. CDR3: CASRLGGRRRGLFVDYGYTF. Written as DNA, the CDR3 is TGTGCCAGCAGACTAGGAGGGAGGCGACGGGGACTTTTCGTGGACTATGGCTACACCTTC. Looking up the rest from reference TRBV7-3 and TRBJ1-2 gives the full variable domain: GAGVSQTPSNKVTEKGKYVELRCDPISGHTALYWYRQSLGQGPEFLIYFQGTGAADDSGLPNDRFFAVRPEGSVSTLKIQRTERGDSAVYLCASRLGGRRRGLFVDYGYTFGSGTRLTVV.

The chain uses TRBV19 and TRBJ1-5, with TRBD1 matching over 8 bases. The trim removed 3 bases at V and 4 bases at J, leaving 5 bases unmatched. The CDR3 runs to 15 residues. CDR1 is LNHDA, CDR2 SQIVND, per germline (reference sequence). In DNA form, the CDR3 reads TGTGCCAGTAGTATGATCAGGACAGGGAATCAGCCCCAGCATTTT. Translation gives CASSMIRTGNQPQHF.

The chain carries TRBV28 and TRBJ2-3, with 8 nucleotides matching TRBD2. Germline V lookup: CDR1 MDHEN, CDR2 SYDVKM. This CDR3 is 15 amino acids long. V was clipped by 3 bases and J by 5 bases; unmatched bases: 7. The CDR3: CASSLDGRGKDTQYF. The CDR3 DNA follows: TGTGCCAGCAGTTTGGACGGGAGGGGGAAAGATACGCAGTATTTT.

The chain is built from TRBV5-1 and TRBJ2-1; TRBD2 might be the D (7 bases). This CDR3 contains 15 residues. Germline lookup yields CDR1 SGHRS and CDR2 YFSETQ. V was shortened by 2 bases and J by 5 bases, with 14 bases between the two germline ends. CDR3 protein: CASSFSGGLNNEQFF. DNA for the CDR3: TGCGCCAGCAGCTTCTCCGGGGGGCTTAACAATGAGCAGTTCTTC. Based on the CDR3 plus reference TRBV5-1 and TRBJ2-1, the full variable domain is KAGVTQTPRYLIKTRGQQVTLSCSPISGHRSVSWYQQTPGQGLQFLFEYFSETQRNKGNFPGRFSGRQFSNSRSEMNVSTLELGDSALYLCASSFSGGLNNEQFFGPGTRLTVL.

V is TRBV7-9 and J is TRBJ2-2; D might be TRBD2 (5 bases). The ends were cut back, 7 bases at V and 0 bases at J, with 9 bases in the middle. CDR1 is SEHNR and CDR2 is FQNEAQ in the germline V gene (reference sequence). CDR3 length: 14 residues. For the CDR3, the DNA is TGTGCCAGCAAGCGGCAGGCGAACACCGGGGAGCTGTTTTTT. Translation: CASKRQANTGELFF.

The chain carries TRBV6-5 and TRBJ2-1, with a weak D call TRBD2 (6 bases). This CDR3 has 16 residues. The germline gives CDR1 MNHEY, CDR2 SVGAGI. V lost 3 bases, J lost 5 bases, and 17 bases lay in between. The CDR3 bases are TGTGCCAGCAGTTATTCCCTCCTGGGGGGTAACAATGAGCAGTTCTTC. Translated, it gives CASSYSLLGGNNEQFF.

This chain links TRBV13 with TRBJ1-1; 11 bases are shared with TRBD1. V was clipped by 4 bases and J by 3 bases; unmatched bases: 4. CDR1 is PRHDT and CDR2 is FYEKMQ in the germline V gene (reference sequence). This CDR3 is 15 amino acids long. DNA for the CDR3: TGTGCCAGCAGCTCTTGGGGACAGGGGGACACTGAAGCTTTCTTT. It encodes CASSSWGQGDTEAFF.

The gene calls are TRBV5-1 and TRBJ2-1; 10 bases map to TRBD2. The V gene end was trimmed by 4 bases and the J gene end by 7 bases; junction bases not matched to a gene: 11. The CDR3 runs to 16 residues. Per germline, CDR1 SGHRS and CDR2 YFSETQ. This CDR3 reads CASSLGQLAGLNEQFF. The CDR3 DNA is TGCGCCAGCAGCCTTGGCCAACTAGCGGGGTTGAATGAGCAGTTCTTC.

The rearrangement joins TRBV19 to TRBJ1-2; 8 nucleotides agree with TRBD1. V lost 4 bases, J lost 8 bases, and 3 bases stayed unmatched. This CDR3 spans 12 amino acids. CDR1 and CDR2 from the germline V gene are LNHDA and SQIVND (reference sequence). The DNA of the CDR3 is TGTGCCAGTAGTACAGGGGGCGAAGGCTACACCTTC. Translation: CASSTGGEGYTF.

The chain has TRBV30 and TRBJ1-2, with D maybe TRBD1 (5 bases). Germline V gene sequence: CDR1 GTSNPN, CDR2 SVGIG (reference sequence). The V gene lost 2 bases and the J gene lost 7 bases, with 20 bases spanning the gap. This CDR3 region has 15 residues. CDR3: CAWSLTPGVALGYTF. Written as DNA, the CDR3 is TGTGCCTGGAGTCTCACCCCGGGGGTGGCTCTTGGCTACACCTTC.

V gene TRBV19 combines with J gene TRBJ2-7; 10 bases are a match to TRBD2. There are 16 residues in the CDR3. Germline V lookup: CDR1 LNHDA, CDR2 SQIVND (reference sequence). With V trimmed by 1 base and J by 6 bases, 9 bases remained unmatched. CDR3 DNA: TGTGCCAGTAGTATAGGCCTAGCGGGAGTCTACGGCGAGCAGTACTTC. Its protein product is CASSIGLAGVYGEQYF.

The genes are TRBV7-9 and TRBJ2-2, with 7 bases aligning to TRBD1. The ends lost 6 bases at V and 0 bases at J; junction bases unmatched: 4. The CDR3 totals 15 residues. From germline, CDR1 is SEHNR and CDR2 FQNEAQ (reference sequence). The CDR3 DNA is TGTGCCAGCAGGCCCGGGACAGCGAACACCGGGGAGCTGTTTTTT. Protein sequence: CASRPGTANTGELFF.

V gene TRBV29-1 combines with J gene TRBJ2-3, with D possibly TRBD2 on 6 matching bases. Germline V gene lookup returns CDR1 SQVTM and CDR2 ANQGSEA. Trimming removed 4 bases at V and 2 bases at J, with 25 bases between. CDR3 size: 18 residues. CDR3: CSVGDWYNPKTSTDTQYF. DNA of the CDR3: TGCAGCGTTGGGGACTGGTACAACCCAAAGACATCCACAGATACGCAGTATTTT.

V gene TRBV7-2 combines with J gene TRBJ1-5; 7 positions agree with TRBD1. CDR3 length: 16 residues. CDR1 is SGHTA, CDR2 FQGNSA, per germline. V was pared by 1 base and J by 5 bases, with 8 bases of the junction left unmatched. CDR3 protein: CASSLEEGALDQPQHF. The CDR3 DNA follows: TGTGCCAGCAGCTTAGAAGAGGGGGCTTTAGATCAGCCCCAGCATTTT.

The chain couples TRBV7-7 to TRBJ1-4; D not certain. Germline CDR1 is SSHAT and CDR2 is FNYEAQ (reference sequence). This CDR3 contains 13 residues. Trimming cost V 2 bases and J 6 bases, with 7 bases left between them. In nucleotides, the CDR3 is TGTGCCAGCAGCTTAACAGCCGATGAAAAACTGTTTTTT. Its protein is CASSLTADEKLFF.

The chain is built from TRBV6-1 and TRBJ2-5, with D possibly being TRBD1 (5 bases). This CDR3 spans 14 amino acids. V lost 7 bases to trimming and J lost 11 bases, with 23 bases between them. Germline V gene lookup returns CDR1 MNHNS and CDR2 SASEGT. The CDR3 DNA is TGTGCCAGCACCTCAGGGCAACAAGGGGCGCAGCAGTACTTC. Translation: CASTSGQQGAQQYF.

The chain carries TRBV5-4 and TRBJ2-3; 7 bases align to TRBD2. There are 15 residues in the CDR3. CDR1 and CDR2 from the germline V gene are SGHNT and YYREEE (reference sequence). V shed 2 bases, J shed 1 base, and the junction held 4 bases outside the gene matches. Here the CDR3 DNA reads TGTGCCAGCAGCTTTGCGGCGGGAGGCACAGATACGCAGTATTTT. The encoded protein is CASSFAAGGTDTQYF.

This clone was seen a single time. The CDR3 DNA sequence: TGTGCCAGCAGCTCCGGTGCGGGCCAGTACTTC. Translating gives CASSSGAGQYF. The genes are TRBV7-6 and TRBJ2-5; D is perhaps TRBD2 (5 bases). In germline, CDR1 is SGHVS, CDR2 FNYEAQ. V lost 4 bases and J 10 bases, leaving 10 bases between the germline ends. This CDR3 has 11 amino acids. The variable domain in full, completed from reference TRBV7-6 and TRBJ2-5, reads GAGVSQSPRYKVTKRGQDVALRCDPISGHVSLYWYRQALGQGPEFLTYFNYEAQQDKSGLPNDRFSAERPEGSISTLTIQRTEQRDSAMYRCASSSGAGQYFGPGTRLLVL.

This rearrangement joins TRBV2 to TRBJ1-1, with D unresolved. Looked up from germline, CDR1 is SNHLY and CDR2 is FYNNEI. The CDR3 consists of 13 residues. V lost 3 bases and J 1 base, leaving 6 bases between the germline ends. The CDR3 DNA sequence: TGTGCCAGCAGTGATAGAGGGAACACTGAAGCTTTCTTT. It specifies CASSDRGNTEAFF.

V gene TRBV6-1 combines with J gene TRBJ2-3, with 8 bases lining up with TRBD1. Germline V gives CDR1 MNHNS, CDR2 SASEGT. The V and J ends lost 7 bases and 3 bases, in that order; junction bases with no gene match: 9. The CDR3 spans 15 residues. The CDR3: CASIHPTGVTDTQYF. As DNA, the CDR3 is TGTGCCAGCATCCACCCGACAGGGGTGACAGATACGCAGTATTTT.

The V gene is TRBV5-1, the J gene TRBJ2-4; D may be TRBD2 (5 bases). From germline, CDR1 is SGHRS and CDR2 YFSETQ. The CDR3 totals 14 residues. The V end was cut by 4 bases, the J end by 5 bases, with 13 bases between. This CDR3 reads CASSPRGRENIQYF. CDR3 nucleotides: TGCGCCAGCAGCCCCCGAGGGCGGGAAAACATTCAGTACTTC.